This record concerns one T cell receptor (beta chain) sequence. Its cognate antigen is unknown. TCRdb re-called the 5' RACE reads; one entry per CDR3 protein, DNA not given. The table lists about 550,000 distinct CDR3 sequences. The CDR3 covers 17 residues. The record originates from a study of T cells expressing NK-cell markers. Turning to the study itself: Sorted T-cell subsets CD3+CD56+NKG2C+, CD3+CD56+NKG2C- and CD3+CD56-NKG2C+ were TCR beta-sequenced. The sequencing cohort of eight donors included seven HCMV-seropositive individuals and one seronegative individual.

Notes on the study in general: The CD3+CD56-NKG2C+ fraction of a handful of donors was also led by these clonotypes. NKG2C+ dominant clonotypes from several donors made up roughly 1.0-7.5% of CD8+ T cells.

J is TRBJ2-3 and V is TRBV12-3 or TRBV12-4; without DNA, the TCRdb call of TRBD2 cannot be checked. Material for sequencing was blood T cells: a sorted CD56 or NKG2C T cell subset, CD4+ or CD8+ T cells, or bulk PBMC T cells (not recorded which). The TCR originated in a man between 18 and 29 years old in good health. CDR3: CASRRRLAERATDTQYF.